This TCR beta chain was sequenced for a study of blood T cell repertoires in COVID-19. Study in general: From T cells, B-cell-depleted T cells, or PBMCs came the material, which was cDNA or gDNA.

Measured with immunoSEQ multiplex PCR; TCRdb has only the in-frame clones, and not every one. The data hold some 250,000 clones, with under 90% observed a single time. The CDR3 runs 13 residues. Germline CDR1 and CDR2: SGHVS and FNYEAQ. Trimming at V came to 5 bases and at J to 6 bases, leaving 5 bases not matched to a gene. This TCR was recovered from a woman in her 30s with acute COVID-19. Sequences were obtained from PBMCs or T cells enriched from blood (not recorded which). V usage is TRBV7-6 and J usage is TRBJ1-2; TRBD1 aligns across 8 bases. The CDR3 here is CASSQQGGDGYTF. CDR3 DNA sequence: TGTGCCAGCAGCCAACAGGGGGGCGATGGCTACACCTTC.